This TCR beta chain was obtained from a study of T cell responses to AZD1222 COVID-19 vaccine (dated by TCRdb to the early 2020s). As for the study more broadly: AZD1222 recipients whose second dose came at about 4 weeks and those whose second dose came at about 12 weeks were combined into one group, since spike-specific TCR depth and breadth did not differ between the two schedules. A total of about 230 trial participants underwent TCR sequencing, of whom some 210 received two doses of AZD1222 and about 25 received two doses of the MenACWY control vaccine. Enrollment into the trials was organized by age into subgroups of 18-55, 56-69 and 70-plus years, and those subgroups contained approximately 150, 30 and 60 TCR-sequenced participants, respectively.

The CDR3 regions of human TCRbeta chains were analyzed by immunosequencing. In the source study's methods: TCRs in the repertoires were matched against a reference library of SARS-CoV-2-specific TCRs that had been generated with the MIRA antigen-specificity platform. Breadth meant the fraction of unique TCRs that were SARS-CoV-2-associated, whereas depth meant the fraction of total T cells that were SARS-CoV-2-associated. Using the MIRA data, each spike-specific TCR was mapped to the spike region that the TCR reacts to and placed in a CD4 or CD8 class. Log10-transformed breadth and depth values were compared by one-way ANOVA with Sidak's multiple comparisons tests. TCRdb's version of the immuneACCESS table is confined to in-frame rearrangements and falls short of the full clone set. An unresolved V gene accounts for under half of the shortfall where checked; the remainder is of unknown origin. That table furnishes V, J and clone size, whereas the DNA furnished D and trimming. This sample comprises roughly 150,000 clones, roughly 90% of them detected only once. 1.5% to 2% of the sample goes to the ten largest clones.

On this clone itself: What antigen it recognizes has not been identified. The record has no base qualities; no much larger clone is one base away.

The junction carries 11 bases between V and J, which are trimmed by 0 bases and 4 bases respectively. Counted from cysteine to phenylalanine, this CDR3 has 14 amino acids. Just the 42-base CDR3 DNA is kept, in frame starting at base 1. CDR1 SGHRS and CDR2 YFSETQ were looked up in the germline V gene. The sample's time point, from its label and the paper: baseline before first vaccination. Samples from vaccinated people were obtained from the UK trials COV001 and COV002, which included a single-blind randomized controlled phase 2/3 trial of AZD1222 (ChAdOx1 nCoV-19) in healthy adults. For TCRbeta chain sequencing, PBMC samples from trial participants were taken at day 0 and at day 28 after the second dose. Summary of the overall study and its limitations: Conclusions about previously exposed vaccinees were limited because only 6 or 7 AZD1222 recipients were SARS-CoV-2 seropositive at baseline. Participants were mostly white British, with more females than males. The authors suggested clonal diversity may have been underestimated. In the small 56-69-year group, the increase in depth fell short of significance, most likely because of low power. Reportedly, close to half of the unique spike-specific TCRs recognized epitopes lying outside the regions that are mutated in the B.1.351 and B.1.1.7 variants. A significant rise in spike-specific TCR breadth and depth was observed after two AZD1222 doses relative to day 0 and relative to MenACWY recipients. The whole spike protein was spanned by vaccine-associated CD4 TCRs, and dominant responses were seen in regions 160-218 and 743-854. Because no day 14 peak-response samples were available, repertoires were characterized only after the peak T cell response.

The chain couples TRBV5-1 to TRBJ2-7; the D gene is unclear. The material was peripheral blood, obtained on day 0 of AZD1222 vaccination. This receptor was identified in an adult in good health. The bases are TGCGCCAGCAGCTTGGCCGAAGCGCCGTACGAGCAGTACTTC. Its translation is CASSLAEAPYEQYF. Here the CDR3 is joined to the reference TRBV5-1 and TRBJ2-7 genes, and the full variable domain is: KAGVTQTPRYLIKTRGQQVTLSCSPISGHRSVSWYQQTPGQGLQFLFEYFSETQRNKGNFPGRFSGRQFSNSRSEMNVSTLELGDSALYLCASSLAEAPYEQYFGPGTRLTVT.